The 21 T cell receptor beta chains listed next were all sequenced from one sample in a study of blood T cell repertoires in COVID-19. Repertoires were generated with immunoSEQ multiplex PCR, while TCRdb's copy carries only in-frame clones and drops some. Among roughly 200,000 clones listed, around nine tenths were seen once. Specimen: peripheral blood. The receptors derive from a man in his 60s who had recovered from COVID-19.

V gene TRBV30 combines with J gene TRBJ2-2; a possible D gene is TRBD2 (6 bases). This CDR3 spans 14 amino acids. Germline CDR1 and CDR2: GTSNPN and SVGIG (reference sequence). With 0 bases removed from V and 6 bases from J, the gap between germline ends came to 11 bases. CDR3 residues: CAWSVPGGSGELFF. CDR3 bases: TGTGCCTGGAGTGTACCCGGGGGATCCGGGGAGCTGTTTTTT.

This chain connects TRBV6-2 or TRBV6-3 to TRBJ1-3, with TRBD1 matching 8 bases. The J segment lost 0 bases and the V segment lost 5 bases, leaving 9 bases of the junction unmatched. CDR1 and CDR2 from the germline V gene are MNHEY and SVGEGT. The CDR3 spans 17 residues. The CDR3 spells CASSDPGQGLSGNTIYF. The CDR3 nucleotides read TGTGCCAGCAGTGACCCCGGACAGGGACTCTCTGGAAACACCATATATTTT.

This chain's CDR3 is CASSHRGRGPNTEAFF. The CDR3 bases are TGTGCCAGTAGTCACAGGGGGCGAGGTCCGAACACTGAAGCTTTCTTT. The chain has TRBV19 and TRBJ1-1, with 9 bases that match TRBD1. With 5 bases clipped from V and 1 base from J, the junction kept 8 bases outside the gene matches. The CDR3 runs to 16 residues. Germline V gene lookup returns CDR1 LNHDA and CDR2 SQIVND (reference sequence).

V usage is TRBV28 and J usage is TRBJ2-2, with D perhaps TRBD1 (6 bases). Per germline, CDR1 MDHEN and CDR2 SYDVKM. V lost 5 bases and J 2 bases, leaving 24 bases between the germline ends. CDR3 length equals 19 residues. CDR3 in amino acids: CASSPNPQGGWLNTGELFF. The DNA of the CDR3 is TGTGCCAGCAGTCCAAACCCACAGGGCGGGTGGCTTAACACCGGGGAGCTGTTTTTT.

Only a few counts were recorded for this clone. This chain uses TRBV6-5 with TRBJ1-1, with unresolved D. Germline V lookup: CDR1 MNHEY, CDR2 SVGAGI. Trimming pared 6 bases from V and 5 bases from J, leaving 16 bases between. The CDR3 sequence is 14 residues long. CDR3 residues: CASRTGGSRTEAFF. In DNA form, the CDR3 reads TGTGCCAGCAGAACCGGCGGAAGTAGGACTGAAGCTTTCTTT.

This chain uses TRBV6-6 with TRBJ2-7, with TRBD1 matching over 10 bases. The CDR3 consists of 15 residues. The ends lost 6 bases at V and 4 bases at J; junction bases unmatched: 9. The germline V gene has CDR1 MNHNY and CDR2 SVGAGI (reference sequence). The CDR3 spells CASSNTGQGKYEQYF. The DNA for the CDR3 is TGTGCCAGCAGCAACACGGGACAGGGGAAATACGAGCAGTACTTC.

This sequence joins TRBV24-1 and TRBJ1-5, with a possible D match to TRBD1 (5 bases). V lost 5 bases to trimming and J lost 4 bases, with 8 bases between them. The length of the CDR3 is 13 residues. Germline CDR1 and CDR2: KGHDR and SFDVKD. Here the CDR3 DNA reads TGTGCCACCAGTGGGGCAGGGAATCAGCCCCAGCATTTT. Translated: CATSGAGNQPQHF.

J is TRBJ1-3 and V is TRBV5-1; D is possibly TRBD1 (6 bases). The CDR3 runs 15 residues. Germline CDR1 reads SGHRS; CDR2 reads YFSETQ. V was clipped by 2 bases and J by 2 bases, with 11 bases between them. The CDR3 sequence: CASSFQGQAGNTIYF. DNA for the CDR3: TGCGCCAGCAGCTTCCAGGGGCAGGCTGGAAACACCATATATTTT.

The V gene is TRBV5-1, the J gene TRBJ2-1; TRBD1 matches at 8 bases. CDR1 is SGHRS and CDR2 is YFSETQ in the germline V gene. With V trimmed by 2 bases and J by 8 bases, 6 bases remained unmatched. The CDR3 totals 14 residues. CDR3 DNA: TGCGCCAGCAGCTTAGGACAGGGTGGGGATGAGCAGTTCTTC. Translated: CASSLGQGGDEQFF.

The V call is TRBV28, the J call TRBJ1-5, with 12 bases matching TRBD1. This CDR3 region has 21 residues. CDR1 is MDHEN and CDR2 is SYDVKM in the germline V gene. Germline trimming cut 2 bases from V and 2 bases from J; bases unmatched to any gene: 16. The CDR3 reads CASSLLTGTGGEKDGNQPQHF. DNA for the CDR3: TGTGCCAGCAGTTTACTGACCGGGACAGGGGGCGAGAAGGATGGCAATCAGCCCCAGCATTTT.

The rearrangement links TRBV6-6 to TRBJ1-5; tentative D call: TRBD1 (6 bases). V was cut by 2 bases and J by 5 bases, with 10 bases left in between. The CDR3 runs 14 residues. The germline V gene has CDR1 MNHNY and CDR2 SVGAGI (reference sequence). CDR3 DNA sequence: TGTGCCAGCAGTTACCCGGGGGGGCATCAGCCCCAGCATTTT. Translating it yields CASSYPGGHQPQHF.

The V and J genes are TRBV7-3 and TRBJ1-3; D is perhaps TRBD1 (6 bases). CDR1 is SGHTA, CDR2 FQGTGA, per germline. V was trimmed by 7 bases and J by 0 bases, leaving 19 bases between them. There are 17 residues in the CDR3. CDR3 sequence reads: CASNPYPRTDSGNTIYF. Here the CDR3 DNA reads TGTGCCAGCAACCCCTACCCTCGGACAGACTCTGGAAACACCATATATTTT.

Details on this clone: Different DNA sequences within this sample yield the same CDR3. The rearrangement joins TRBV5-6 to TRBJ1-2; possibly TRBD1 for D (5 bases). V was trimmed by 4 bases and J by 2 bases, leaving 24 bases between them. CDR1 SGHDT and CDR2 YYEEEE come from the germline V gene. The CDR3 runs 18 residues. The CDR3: CASSRRRDSGSGNYGYTF. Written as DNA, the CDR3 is TGTGCCAGCAGCCGCAGGCGGGACTCGGGGAGCGGGAACTATGGCTACACCTTC.

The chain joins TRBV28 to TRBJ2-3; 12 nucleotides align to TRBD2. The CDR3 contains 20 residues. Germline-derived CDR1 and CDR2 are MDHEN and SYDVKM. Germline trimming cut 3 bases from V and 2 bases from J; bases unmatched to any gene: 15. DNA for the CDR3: TGTGCCAGCAGTTTGGGTTGGGGACTAGCGGGCGCCCGGACCACAGATACGCAGTATTTT. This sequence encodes CASSLGWGLAGARTTDTQYF.

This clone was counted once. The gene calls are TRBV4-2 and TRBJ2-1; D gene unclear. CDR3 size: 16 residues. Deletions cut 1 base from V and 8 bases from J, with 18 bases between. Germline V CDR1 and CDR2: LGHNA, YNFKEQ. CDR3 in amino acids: CASSQGFAEPEDEQFF. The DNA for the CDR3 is TGTGCCAGCAGCCAAGGATTCGCCGAGCCTGAAGATGAGCAGTTCTTC.

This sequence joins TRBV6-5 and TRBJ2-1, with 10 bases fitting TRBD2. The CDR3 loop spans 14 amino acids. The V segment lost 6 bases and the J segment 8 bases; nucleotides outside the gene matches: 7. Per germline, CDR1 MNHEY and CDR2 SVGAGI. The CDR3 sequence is CASRKLAGFDEQFF. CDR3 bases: TGTGCCAGCAGAAAACTAGCGGGGTTCGATGAGCAGTTCTTC.

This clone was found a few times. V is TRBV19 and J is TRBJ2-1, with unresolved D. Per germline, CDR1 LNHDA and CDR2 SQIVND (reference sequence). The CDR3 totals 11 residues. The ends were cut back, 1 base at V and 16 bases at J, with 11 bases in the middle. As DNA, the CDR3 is TGTGCCAGTAGTATAGGTCCGTCCCTCTTCTTC. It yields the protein CASSIGPSLFF.

CDR3 in amino acids: CASSFGGQRNQPQHF. Written as DNA, the CDR3 is TGCGCCAGCAGCTTCGGAGGACAGCGCAATCAGCCCCAGCATTTT. The genes are TRBV5-1 and TRBJ1-5; possibly TRBD1 for D (6 bases). Germline V gene data show CDR1 as SGHRS and CDR2 as YFSETQ. This CDR3 is built from 15 residues. Trimming cost V 2 bases and J 2 bases, with 11 bases left between them.

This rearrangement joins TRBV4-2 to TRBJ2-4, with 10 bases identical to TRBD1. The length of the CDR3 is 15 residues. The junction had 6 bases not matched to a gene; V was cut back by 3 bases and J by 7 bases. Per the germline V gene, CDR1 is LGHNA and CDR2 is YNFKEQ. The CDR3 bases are TGTGCCAGCAGCCAGCCCGGGACAGGGGCGAACATTCAGTACTTC. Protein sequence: CASSQPGTGANIQYF.

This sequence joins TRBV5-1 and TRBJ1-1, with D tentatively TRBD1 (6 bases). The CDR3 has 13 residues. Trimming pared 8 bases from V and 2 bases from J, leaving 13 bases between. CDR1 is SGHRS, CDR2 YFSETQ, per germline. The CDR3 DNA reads TGCGCCAGTTCTACAGGGTTTAACACTGAAGCTTTCTTT. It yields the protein CASSTGFNTEAFF.

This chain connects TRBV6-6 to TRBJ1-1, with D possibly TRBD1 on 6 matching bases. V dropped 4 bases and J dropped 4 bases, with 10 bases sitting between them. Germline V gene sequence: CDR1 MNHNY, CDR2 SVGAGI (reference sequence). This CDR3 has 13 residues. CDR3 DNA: TGTGCCAGCAGTTGGGGGGGCGGCACTGAAGCTTTCTTT. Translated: CASSWGGGTEAFF.